Following are 16 T cell receptor beta chains from one sample sequenced in a study of T cell repertoires in cytomegalovirus infection. Their antigen targets remain unknown. TCRdb reanalysed the reads using MiXCR and keeps one entry per CDR3 protein. The sample lists about 770,000 distinct CDR3 sequences, 25% to 30% seen once, with about 12% in the top ten. Sequences were derived from cultured CD8+ T cells from PBMCs, sampled from culture after CMV antigen stimulation. Receptors originate from a human donor in good health (CMV status not recorded). Some clones in this sample may be carry-over from other donors' samples.

At least ten counts were recorded for this clonotype. The chain combines TRBV28 with TRBJ1-2; 9 bases are a match to TRBD1. CDR3 length: 16 residues. The ends lost 1 base at V and 4 bases at J; junction bases unmatched: 7. Germline V lookup: CDR1 MDHEN, CDR2 SYDVKM. The CDR3 reads CASSLSGTGNFYGYTF. In nucleotides, the CDR3 is TGTGCCAGCAGTTTATCTGGGACAGGGAACTTCTATGGCTACACCTTC.

This chain links TRBV27 with TRBJ1-3; no firm D call. The germline CDR1 and CDR2 sequences are MNHEY and SMNVEV (reference sequence). V shed 3 bases and J shed 0 bases, with 12 bases lying between them. The CDR3 runs to 16 residues. The CDR3 sequence: CASSLNGYYSGNTIYF. The CDR3 bases are TGTGCCAGCAGTTTGAACGGATATTACTCTGGAAACACCATATATTTT.

There are many counts of this clonotype. A much larger clone lies a single base off, so this may be a read error. The chain joins TRBV7-2 to TRBJ2-7, with D unresolved. V was cut by 3 bases and J by 0 bases, with 0 bases left in between. The CDR3 is made up of 11 amino acids. CDR1 and CDR2 (germline): SGHTA, FQGNSA. The CDR3 bases are TGTGCCAGCAGCTTCTCCTACGAGCAGTACGTC. Translation gives CASSFSYEQYV.

The chain joins TRBV7-2 to TRBJ2-3, with D uncertain. Trimming shortened V by 5 bases and J by 5 bases, and 17 bases separated the two germline ends. From germline, CDR1 is SGHTA and CDR2 FQGNSA. This CDR3 has 15 residues. The CDR3 DNA reads as TGTGCCAGCAGCGCGTCAGTTGGCGAGAGAGATACGCAGTATTTT. Translation: CASSASVGERDTQYF.

This clonotype was recorded a few times. The J gene is TRBJ2-2, the V gene TRBV6-2 or TRBV6-3; TRBD1 or TRBD2 may be the D gene (5 bases each). Germline V gene sequence: CDR1 MNHEY, CDR2 SVGEGT. The CDR3 is 15 amino acids. V dropped 2 bases and J dropped 6 bases, with 13 bases sitting between them. Here the CDR3 DNA reads TGTGCCAGCAGTTACAAGGGGAGTAGGGCCGGGGAGCTGTTTTTT. It codes for CASSYKGSRAGELFF.

The chain recombines TRBV6-5 with TRBJ2-7, with D possibly being TRBD2 (6 bases). Germline V CDR1 and CDR2: MNHEY, SVGAGI. This CDR3 comprises 14 residues. Trimming removed 6 bases at V and 3 bases at J, with 15 bases between. The CDR3 sequence: CASRKGLQDYEQYF. In nucleotides, the CDR3 is TGTGCCAGCAGGAAGGGACTTCAGGACTACGAGCAGTACTTC.

This clonotype showed up many times. V gene TRBV7-2 combines with J gene TRBJ1-1; no firm D call. The CDR3 totals 14 residues. Per germline, CDR1 SGHTA and CDR2 FQGNSA. V lost 1 base and J 2 bases, leaving 8 bases between the germline ends. The CDR3: CASSLGWGNTEAFF. In DNA, the CDR3 is TGTGCCAGCAGCTTAGGTTGGGGTAACACTGAAGCTTTCTTT.

This clonotype was observed a few times. The junction departs from germline at one end; a sequencing error may be responsible. The chain recombines TRBV4-1 with TRBJ2-3, with a possible D match to TRBD1 (5 bases). The CDR3 runs 15 residues. Germline V gives CDR1 MGHRA, CDR2 YSYEKL. Written as DNA, the CDR3 is TGCGCCAGCAGTCAAGAAGGGGTTGCGACGGTTACGCAGTATTTT. It codes for CASSQEGVATVTQYF.

This rearrangement joins TRBV7-9 to TRBJ1-6; TRBD1 matches at 9 bases. This CDR3 spans 16 amino acids. CDR1 and CDR2 (germline): SEHNR, FQNEAQ (reference sequence). V lost 5 bases to trimming and J lost 10 bases; unmatched junction nucleotides: 12. DNA of the CDR3: TGTGCCAGCAGCCATTTGGACAGGGGATTAGGATCACCCCTCCACTTT. Residues: CASSHLDRGLGSPLHF.

The rearrangement links TRBV9 to TRBJ1-5; D is possibly TRBD1 (5 bases). Trimming shortened V by 7 bases and J by 1 base, and 12 bases separated the two germline ends. The CDR3 extends over 14 amino acids. CDR1 and CDR2 (germline): SGDLS, YYNGEE. CDR3 bases: TGTGCCAGCCAACGGGGGGACAGCAATCAGCCCCAGCATTTT. This translates into CASQRGDSNQPQHF.

This clonotype appeared a few times. The chain is built from TRBV18 and TRBJ2-5; TRBD1 matches at 10 bases. The CDR3 loop spans 15 amino acids. Germline lookup yields CDR1 KGHSH and CDR2 LQKENI. V shed 4 bases and J 1 base; nucleotides not matched to a gene: 3. CDR3 sequence (DNA): TGTGCCAGCTCACACCGGGACAGGGGCCAAGAGACCCAGTACTTC. This gives the protein CASSHRDRGQETQYF.

This clonotype was counted only a few times. The J gene is TRBJ2-1, the V gene TRBV6-1, with a weak D call TRBD1 (6 bases). CDR1 is MNHNS, CDR2 SASEGT, per germline. The CDR3 covers 13 residues. V was cut by 1 base and J by 10 bases, with 11 bases left in between. The CDR3 sequence is CASSEVGGQEQFF. In nucleotides, the CDR3 is TGTGCCAGCAGTGAAGTAGGGGGACAAGAGCAGTTCTTC.

This chain links TRBV11-2 with TRBJ2-1; D perhaps matches TRBD2 (7 bases). This CDR3 is 16 amino acids long. Trimming left V 5 bases short and J 5 bases short, with 19 bases between. Germline CDR1 is SGHAT and CDR2 is FQNNGV. For the CDR3, the DNA is TGTGCCAGCAGCCTCAATTGGGGGGGCACCCACAATGAGCAGTTCTTC. Translating it yields CASSLNWGGTHNEQFF.

The CDR3 protein is CASTEPGRSMEKLFF. CDR3 bases: TGTGCCAGCACCGAACCGGGACGGTCCATGGAAAAACTGTTTTTT. J is TRBJ1-4 and V is TRBV7-9; possible D gene TRBD1, 5 bases. This CDR3 region has 15 residues. V was trimmed by 7 bases and J by 8 bases, leaving 20 bases between them. Germline values: CDR1 SEHNR, CDR2 FQNEAQ (reference sequence).

The gene calls are TRBV6-5 and TRBJ2-2; perhaps TRBD2 as D (7 bases). Germline values: CDR1 MNHEY, CDR2 SVGAGI. Trimming took 2 bases from V and 0 from J, leaving 13 bases between them. The CDR3 sequence is 17 residues long. In nucleotides, the CDR3 is TGTGCCAGCAGTTACGAGGGGGGGGCCTCGAACACCGGGGAGCTGTTTTTT. Translated, it gives CASSYEGGASNTGELFF.

This chain uses TRBV6-2 or TRBV6-3 with TRBJ2-3, with TRBD2 matching over 7 bases. The CDR3 length is 16 residues. Per the germline V gene, CDR1 is MNHEY and CDR2 is SVGEGT. J gave up 1 base and V 4 bases, and 8 bases lay outside the gene matches. CDR3 residues: CASSSPEGRGTDTQYF. The CDR3 region has the DNA TGTGCCAGCAGTTCGCCTGAAGGGAGGGGCACAGATACGCAGTATTTT.